These T cell receptor beta chains were read from a single sample in a study of post-analysis software for immune sequencing data. Using its own MiXCR run on the PCR reads, TCRdb lists one record per CDR3 protein. The sample holds roughly 580,000 distinct CDR3 sequences, roughly 46% seen once. Sample: blood. Every receptor here comes from a girl under 18 with multiple sclerosis. Both conserved end residues are part of each CDR3. D genes are given only for firm matches. Clone sizes are given selectively: once, few, many, or a class where the clone is expanded.

V gene: TRBV20-1; clone size: NA; J gene: TRBJ1-2; CDR3 length: 10; D gene: NA; CDR3 protein: CSASPPGYTF; CDR3 DNA: TGCAGTGCTAGCCCCCCGGGCTACACCTTC
V gene: TRBV27; clone size: NA; J gene: TRBJ2-7; CDR3 length: 15; D gene: TRBD2; CDR3 protein: CASSPPGLDTYEQYF; CDR3 DNA: TGTGCCAGCAGCCCACCCGGACTAGACACCTACGAGCAGTACTTC
V gene: TRBV29-1; clone size: NA; J gene: TRBJ1-2; CDR3 length: 16; D gene: NA; CDR3 protein: CSVLPGPDFSFYGYTF; CDR3 DNA: TGCAGCGTTCTCCCGGGCCCAGATTTTTCTTTTTATGGCTACACCTTC
V gene: TRBV29-1; clone size: NA; J gene: TRBJ2-7; CDR3 length: 11; D gene: NA; CDR3 protein: CSVDEEGGQYF; CDR3 DNA: TGCAGCGTTGACGAGGAGGGAGGGCAGTACTTC
V gene: TRBV2; clone size: few; J gene: TRBJ2-7; CDR3 length: 12; D gene: NA; CDR3 protein: CASRGLSYEQYF; CDR3 DNA: TGTGCCAGCAGGGGGCTCTCCTACGAGCAGTACTTC
V gene: TRBV9; clone size: NA; J gene: TRBJ1-2; CDR3 length: 12; D gene: NA; CDR3 protein: CASRAGDYGYTF; CDR3 DNA: TGTGCCAGCAGGGCAGGGGACTATGGCTACACCTTC
V gene: TRBV11-2; clone size: NA; J gene: TRBJ1-4; CDR3 length: 12; D gene: NA; CDR3 protein: CASRRGNEKLFF; CDR3 DNA: TGTGCCAGCAGGAGGGGTAATGAAAAACTGTTTTTT
V gene: TRBV20-1; clone size: few; J gene: TRBJ1-2; CDR3 length: 15; D gene: TRBD1; CDR3 protein: CSARANRGISAGYTF; CDR3 DNA: TGCAGTGCTAGAGCTAACAGGGGTATATCGGCAGGCTACACCTTC
V gene: TRBV7-2; clone size: once; J gene: TRBJ2-1; CDR3 length: 14; D gene: NA; CDR3 protein: CASSSQPSYNEQFF; CDR3 DNA: TGTGCCAGCAGCTCCCAACCATCCTACAATGAGCAGTTCTTC
V gene: TRBV7-2; clone size: few; J gene: TRBJ2-5; CDR3 length: 14; D gene: NA; CDR3 protein: CASSSNRGGETQYF; CDR3 DNA: TGTGCCAGCAGCTCAAACAGGGGGGGGGAGACCCAGTACTTC
V gene: TRBV7-9; clone size: NA; J gene: TRBJ2-5; CDR3 length: 15; D gene: NA; CDR3 protein: CASSLDGGSSEAQYF; CDR3 DNA: TGTGCCAGCAGCTTAGATGGGGGGTCCTCTGAGGCCCAGTACTTC
V gene: TRBV7-2; clone size: NA; J gene: TRBJ1-1; CDR3 length: 15; D gene: NA; CDR3 protein: CASSLGEGVNTEAFF; CDR3 DNA: TGTGCAAGCAGCTTAGGCGAAGGGGTGAACACTGAAGCTTTCTTT
V gene: TRBV29-1; clone size: few; J gene: TRBJ2-5; CDR3 length: 14; D gene: TRBD2; CDR3 protein: CSVGVAGGQETQYF; CDR3 DNA: TGCAGCGTCGGTGTAGCGGGGGGGCAAGAGACCCAGTACTTC
V gene: TRBV4-1; clone size: NA; J gene: TRBJ2-1; CDR3 length: 17; D gene: TRBD1; CDR3 protein: CASSQDPRQGMRNEQFF; CDR3 DNA: TGCGCCAGCAGCCAAGACCCGAGACAGGGTATGAGGAATGAGCAGTTCTTC
V gene: TRBV12-3/TRBV12-4; clone size: few; J gene: TRBJ1-5; CDR3 length: 14; D gene: NA; CDR3 protein: CASRLGQYNQPQHF; CDR3 DNA: TGTGCCAGCAGGCTTGGACAGTACAATCAGCCCCAGCATTTT
V gene: TRBV5-1; clone size: few; J gene: TRBJ1-2; CDR3 length: 19; D gene: TRBD1; CDR3 protein: CASSWGPVGRGPLDYGYTF; CDR3 DNA: TGCGCCAGCAGCTGGGGGCCTGTGGGCAGGGGGCCGCTCGATTATGGCTACACCTTC
V gene: TRBV6-4; clone size: NA; J gene: TRBJ1-2; CDR3 length: 15; D gene: NA; CDR3 protein: CASSSTSEANYGYTF; CDR3 DNA: TGTGCCAGCAGTTCTACATCGGAAGCTAACTATGGCTACACCTTC
V gene: TRBV24-1; clone size: NA; J gene: TRBJ2-5; CDR3 length: 16; D gene: TRBD1; CDR3 protein: CATSEGQGYSGETQYF; CDR3 DNA: TGTGCCACCAGTGAGGGACAGGGGTACTCGGGGGAGACCCAGTACTTC
V gene: TRBV3-1; clone size: NA; J gene: TRBJ2-3; CDR3 length: 17; D gene: NA; CDR3 protein: CASSRILSVTPTDTQYF; CDR3 DNA: TGTGCCAGCAGCCGCATCCTCTCCGTGACCCCCACAGATACGCAGTATTTT
V gene: TRBV12-3/TRBV12-4; clone size: NA; J gene: TRBJ2-7; CDR3 length: 14; D gene: NA; CDR3 protein: CASSRQGGTYEQYF; CDR3 DNA: TGTGCCAGCAGTCGACAGGGAGGGACCTACGAGCAGTACTTC
V gene: TRBV5-6; clone size: few; J gene: TRBJ1-4; CDR3 length: 14; D gene: NA; CDR3 protein: CASSLGQAPEKLFF; CDR3 DNA: TGTGCCAGCAGCTTGGGACAGGCCCCCGAAAAACTGTTTTTT
V gene: TRBV6-1; clone size: NA; J gene: TRBJ2-5; CDR3 length: 14; D gene: NA; CDR3 protein: CASSEVGWRETQYF; CDR3 DNA: TGTGCCAGCAGTGAAGTTGGGTGGCGAGAGACCCAGTACTTC